These 11 T cell receptor beta chains were all obtained from the same sample, sequenced in a study of glioma-infiltrating T cells after dendritic cell vaccination. Some clones are missing from TCRdb's copy, which holds only in-frame ones; the method was immunoSEQ multiplex PCR. The profile shows about 82,000 clones, 70% to 90% of them singletons. The starting material was blood, obtained before dendritic cell vaccination. The receptors were sampled from a human donor with glioblastoma.

The chain joins TRBV27 to TRBJ2-1; perhaps TRBD2 as D (5 bases). The CDR3 contains 16 residues. Deletions cut 4 bases from V and 7 bases from J, with 20 bases between. Germline CDR1 is MNHEY and CDR2 is SMNVEV (reference sequence). DNA of the CDR3: TGTGCCAGCAGTTCTCTTACCGGGATCCCTAATAATGAGCAGTTCTTC. Its translation is CASSSLTGIPNNEQFF.

The genes are TRBV7-2 and TRBJ1-1, with D perhaps matching TRBD1 (5 bases). The CDR3 is made up of 13 amino acids. CDR1 and CDR2 from the germline V gene are SGHTA and FQGNSA. With 3 bases removed from V and 0 bases from J, the gap between germline ends came to 5 bases. CDR3 DNA sequence: TGTGCCAGCAGCTTGACAGTGAACACTGAAGCTTTCTTT. It is translated as CASSLTVNTEAFF.

Only one count was recorded for this clone. The rearrangement joins TRBV11-2 to TRBJ1-2; possibly TRBD1 for D (5 bases). Per the germline V gene, CDR1 is SGHAT and CDR2 is FQNNGV. Trimming cost V 6 bases and J 7 bases, with 15 bases left between them. The CDR3 spans 13 residues. The CDR3 region has the DNA TGTGCCAGCAGTTACGCCTGGGGCTCTGGCTACACCTTC. It specifies CASSYAWGSGYTF. The complete variable domain, with remaining parts taken from reference TRBV11-2 and TRBJ1-2, reads EAGVAQSPRYKIIEKRQSVAFWCNPISGHATLYWYQQILGQGPKLLIQFQNNGVVDDSQLPKDRFSAERLKGVDSTLKIQPAKLEDSAVYLCASSYAWGSGYTFGSGTRLTVV.

The genes are TRBV30 and TRBJ2-2, with TRBD2 matching 12 bases. The CDR3 is made up of 16 amino acids. The V and J ends lost 1 base and 5 bases, in that order; junction bases with no gene match: 5. Germline CDR1 is GTSNPN and CDR2 is SVGIG (reference sequence). CDR3 protein: CAWSASGRGRTGELFF. CDR3 sequence (DNA): TGTGCCTGGAGTGCTAGCGGGAGGGGTCGGACCGGGGAGCTGTTTTTT. The variable domain in full, completed from reference TRBV30 and TRBJ2-2, reads SQTIHQWPATLVQPVGSPLSLECTVEGTSNPNLYWYRQAAGRGLQLLFYSVGIGQISSEVPQNLSASRPQDRQFILSSKKLLLSDSGFYLCAWSASGRGRTGELFFGEGSRLTVL.

This clone was observed a few times. The chain carries TRBV30 and TRBJ1-4; 7 bases fit TRBD1. This CDR3 comprises 14 residues. CDR1 is GTSNPN, CDR2 SVGIG, per germline (reference sequence). Losses at the gene ends were 5 bases for V and 2 bases for J; bases not matched to a gene: 5. In nucleotides, the CDR3 is TGTGCCTGGGCCCTGACAGGGACTAATGAAAAACTGTTTTTT. It translates to CAWALTGTNEKLFF. Supplemented by reference TRBV30 and TRBJ1-4, the full variable domain reads SQTIHQWPATLVQPVGSPLSLECTVEGTSNPNLYWYRQAAGRGLQLLFYSVGIGQISSEVPQNLSASRPQDRQFILSSKKLLLSDSGFYLCAWALTGTNEKLFFGSGTQLSVL.

This chain links TRBV29-1 with TRBJ2-3, with 11 bases matching TRBD2. This CDR3 contains 15 residues. V lost 6 bases to trimming and J lost 1 base; unmatched junction nucleotides: 6. The germline CDR1 and CDR2 sequences are SQVTM and ANQGSEA. CDR3 nucleotides: TGCAGCGTCGACGGGACTAGCGGTGGCACAGATACGCAGTATTTT. Its translation: CSVDGTSGGTDTQYF.

The rearrangement links TRBV10-1 to TRBJ2-2, with TRBD1 identical over 8 bases. V shed 5 bases, J shed 1 base, and the junction held 3 bases outside the gene matches. The germline gives CDR1 WNHNN, CDR2 SYGVQD (reference sequence). The CDR3 covers 15 residues. CDR3 sequence (DNA): TGCGCCAGCAGTCGGACAGGGCTGAACACCGGGGAGCTGTTTTTT. Amino acid sequence: CASSRTGLNTGELFF.

About this clone itself: The same CDR3 also results from other DNA sequences found in this sample. The V gene is TRBV5-4, the J gene TRBJ1-2; the match to TRBD1 covers 9 bases. The V segment lost 1 base and the J segment 7 bases; nucleotides outside the gene matches: 2. The CDR3 length is 13 residues. Looked up from germline, CDR1 is SGHNT and CDR2 is YYREEE (reference sequence). This chain's CDR3 is CASSLTGGLGYTF. The CDR3 DNA reads TGTGCCAGCAGCTTGACAGGGGGCCTTGGCTACACCTTC.

The rearrangement uses TRBV7-8 and TRBJ1-2, with D hard to call. Trimming shortened V by 1 base and J by 4 bases, and 10 bases separated the two germline ends. This CDR3 is built from 14 residues. The germline CDR1 and CDR2 sequences are SGHVS and FQNEAQ. The CDR3, as DNA: TGTGCCAGCAGCTTAGGGGCTATACCCTATGGCTACACCTTC. Protein product: CASSLGAIPYGYTF.

J is TRBJ2-7 and V is TRBV7-2; 8 bases fit TRBD1. Per germline, CDR1 SGHTA and CDR2 FQGNSA. The length of the CDR3 is 14 residues. After removal of 0 bases from V and 5 bases from J, the junction contained 3 bases not matched to a gene. The CDR3 loop reads CASSLAAGGNEQYF. DNA for the CDR3: TGTGCCAGCAGCTTAGCGGCAGGGGGCAACGAGCAGTACTTC.

The J gene is TRBJ1-5, the V gene TRBV9; tentatively, D is TRBD1 (6 bases). CDR1 and CDR2 from the germline V gene are SGDLS and YYNGEE. This CDR3 spans 15 amino acids. V was cut by 4 bases and J by 7 bases, with 18 bases left in between. This chain's CDR3 is CASSLSPDSRQPQHF. The CDR3 DNA follows: TGTGCCAGCAGCCTCAGTCCGGACAGCAGACAGCCCCAGCATTTT. Looking up the rest from reference TRBV9 and TRBJ1-5 gives the full variable domain: DSGVTQTPKHLITATGQRVTLRCSPRSGDLSVYWYQQSLDQGLQFLIQYYNGEERAKGNILERFSAQQFPDLHSELNLSSLELGDSALYFCASSLSPDSRQPQHFGDGTRLSIL.